Below are 27 T cell receptor beta chains sequenced from a single sample in a study of cytomegalovirus exposure and HLA in healthy donors. The PCR had 60 Vbeta and 13 Jbeta primers. Libraries were prepared by immunoSEQ multiplex PCR; TCRdb keeps only in-frame clonotypes and omits some of them. This sample has 150,000 to 200,000 clones, with 71% found just once. Material: PBMCs. The receptors here all came from a woman aged 25 to 39 in good health and CMV-seronegative.

V gene TRBV30 combines with J gene TRBJ1-1; D possibly corresponds to TRBD1 (5 bases). Trimming shortened V by 1 base and J by 3 bases, and 15 bases separated the two germline ends. This CDR3 comprises 15 residues. The germline CDR1 and CDR2 sequences are GTSNPN and SVGIG (reference sequence). The CDR3 spells CAWSAIGQADTEAFF. Written as DNA, the CDR3 is TGTGCCTGGAGTGCTATAGGACAAGCTGACACTGAAGCTTTCTTT.

This clone showed up just a few times. V and J are TRBV16 and TRBJ1-5; D not certain. Trimming took off 3 bases at V and 0 bases at J, with 12 bases between the two ends. The CDR3 contains 16 residues. Germline CDR1 is KGHSY and CDR2 is FQNENV. The DNA of the CDR3 is TGTGCCAGCAGCCACGGCACAGCTAATAGCAATCAGCCCCAGCATTTT. As protein: CASSHGTANSNQPQHF.

The chain carries TRBV7-9 and TRBJ2-3; D might be TRBD2 (5 bases). From germline, CDR1 is SEHNR and CDR2 FQNEAQ (reference sequence). The CDR3 contains 15 residues. The germline V and J ends were trimmed by 5 bases and 4 bases, with 16 bases remaining between them. The CDR3 reads CASSPTRSPADTQYF. The CDR3 bases are TGTGCCAGCAGCCCTACTAGAAGCCCGGCAGATACGCAGTATTTT.

This clone came up once. DNA for the CDR3: TGTGCCAGCAGCTTAGATCGAACTTACACAGATACGCAGTATTTT. Protein sequence: CASSLDRTYTDTQYF. The rearrangement joins TRBV11-2 to TRBJ2-3; D is uncertain. The CDR3 covers 15 residues. V lost 0 bases to trimming and J lost 2 bases, with 9 bases between them. Germline CDR1 and CDR2: SGHAT and FQNNGV.

This chain links TRBV19 with TRBJ1-1; 10 nucleotides agree with TRBD1. The germline CDR1 and CDR2 sequences are LNHDA and SQIVND (reference sequence). The CDR3 is 15 amino acids. The V gene end was trimmed by 4 bases and the J gene end by 1 base; junction bases not matched to a gene: 3. CDR3 protein: CASSTWTGGNTEAFF. CDR3 coding DNA: TGTGCCAGTAGTACCTGGACAGGGGGGAACACTGAAGCTTTCTTT.

V is TRBV7-9 and J is TRBJ1-1; 7 positions match TRBD1. The V segment lost 6 bases and the J segment 0 bases; nucleotides outside the gene matches: 10. The CDR3 length is 16 residues. Germline V lookup: CDR1 SEHNR, CDR2 FQNEAQ (reference sequence). CDR3 loop: CASRDRRGTVNTEAFF. CDR3 bases: TGTGCCAGCAGAGATCGTCGGGGGACAGTGAACACTGAAGCTTTCTTT.

V is TRBV7-2 and J is TRBJ2-7, with no clear D. The CDR3 runs 13 residues. V was cut by 2 bases and J by 2 bases, with 7 bases left in between. Germline V lookup: CDR1 SGHTA, CDR2 FQGNSA. CDR3 DNA sequence: TGTGCCAGCAGCTTAATCGTAACCTACGAGCAGTACTTC. Translating it yields CASSLIVTYEQYF.

The chain carries TRBV6-1 and TRBJ2-7, with D possibly matching TRBD2 (7 bases). Germline V gives CDR1 MNHNS, CDR2 SASEGT. The length of the CDR3 is 15 residues. Trimming stripped 1 base from V and 4 bases from J, with 14 bases between. The CDR3 reads CASSEEGGGPYEQYF. The CDR3 coding sequence is TGTGCCAGCAGTGAAGAGGGGGGGGGACCATACGAGCAGTACTTC.

V gene TRBV4-2 combines with J gene TRBJ1-5; D is possibly TRBD1 (5 bases). The CDR3 spans 16 residues. Trimming left V 4 bases short and J 2 bases short, with 15 bases between. The germline V gene encodes CDR1 LGHNA and CDR2 YNFKEQ. For the CDR3, the DNA is TGTGCCAGCAGCCTCGTAGGGGCGCACGGCAATCAGCCCCAGCATTTT. Protein product: CASSLVGAHGNQPQHF.

J is TRBJ2-3 and V is TRBV9; TRBD2 matches 12 bases. V trimming: 2 bases; J trimming: 6 bases; junction bases outside the gene matches: 7. This CDR3 has 16 residues. CDR1 and CDR2 (germline): SGDLS, YYNGEE. This CDR3 is CASSVTSGRPGDTQYF. In DNA, the CDR3 is TGTGCCAGCAGCGTTACTAGCGGGAGGCCGGGGGATACGCAGTATTTT.

V and J are TRBV7-9 and TRBJ1-1, with D uncertain. Germline assignment: CDR1 SEHNR and CDR2 FQNEAQ (reference sequence). This CDR3 has 13 amino acids. V was clipped by 0 bases and J by 5 bases, with 7 bases between them. CDR3: CASSLAMRTEAFF. In nucleotides, the CDR3 is TGTGCCAGCAGCTTAGCGATGAGAACTGAAGCTTTCTTT.

Of note for this clone: In this CDR3 the conserved last residue, phenylalanine or tryptophan, is missing, so a read error is likely. This chain connects TRBV4-1 to TRBJ1-1; 8 bases fit TRBD1. V shed 0 bases and J 1 base; nucleotides not matched to a gene: 10. The germline gives CDR1 MGHRA, CDR2 YSYEKL. The CDR3 loop spans 18 amino acids. CDR3 protein: CASSQDPSGQGTNTEAFV. CDR3 nucleotide sequence: TGCGCCAGCAGCCAAGATCCCTCAGGACAGGGAACGAACACTGAAGCTTTCGTT.

This chain connects TRBV28 to TRBJ1-1; 7 positions match TRBD1. Germline V CDR1 and CDR2: MDHEN, SYDVKM. This CDR3 is 16 amino acids long. The junction had 14 bases not matched to a gene; V was cut back by 6 bases and J by 4 bases. The CDR3 coding sequence is TGTGCCAGCAGCTGGGGGATAGGGGGCGGAATCACTGAAGCTTTCTTT. This encodes CASSWGIGGGITEAFF. The full variable domain, rest sourced from reference TRBV28 and TRBJ1-1, is DVKVTQSSRYLVKRTGEKVFLECVQDMDHENMFWYRQDPGLGLRLIYFSYDVKMKEKGDIPEGYSVSREKKERFSLILESASTNQTSMYLCASSWGIGGGITEAFFGQGTRLTVV.

The rearrangement uses TRBV11-3 and TRBJ2-3, with TRBD2 identical over 10 bases. With V trimmed by 5 bases and J by 11 bases, 13 bases remained unmatched. This CDR3 has 15 residues. CDR1 is SGHNT and CDR2 is YENEEA in the germline V gene. CDR3 protein: CASSPGLATDLGQYF. The DNA for the CDR3 is TGTGCCAGCAGCCCGGGACTAGCGACTGATTTAGGGCAGTATTTT.

There are a few counts of this clone. The V call is TRBV6-6, the J call TRBJ2-1; 8 nucleotides match TRBD1. The CDR3 consists of 16 residues. Germline V gene lookup returns CDR1 MNHNY and CDR2 SVGAGI (reference sequence). J lost 0 bases, V lost 7 bases, and 8 bases had no gene match. CDR3 amino acids: CASKTDRGNSYNEQFF. The DNA of the CDR3 is TGTGCCAGCAAAACCGACAGGGGAAACTCCTACAATGAGCAGTTCTTC.

This clone came up a few times. The V call is TRBV5-6, the J call TRBJ2-4; D is possibly TRBD1 (5 bases). The CDR3 is made up of 14 amino acids. Germline V CDR1 and CDR2: SGHDT, YYEEEE. Trimming left V 1 base short and J 5 bases short, with 10 bases between. CDR3 bases: TGTGCCAGCAGCTTGTACAGGAGAGAAAACATTCAGTACTTC. Translating gives CASSLYRRENIQYF.

This clone has a handful of counts. The V gene is TRBV5-1, the J gene TRBJ1-1; 7 bases fit TRBD1. Per the germline V gene, CDR1 is SGHRS and CDR2 is YFSETQ. Losses at the gene ends were 4 bases for V and 4 bases for J; bases not matched to a gene: 4. The CDR3 consists of 13 residues. The CDR3 reads CASSGNRGTEAFF. The CDR3 DNA is TGCGCCAGCAGCGGCAACAGGGGCACTGAAGCTTTCTTT.

This clone was seen more than once but under ten times. The V call is TRBV5-1, the J call TRBJ1-4, with no clear D. Trimming took off 1 base at V and 7 bases at J, with 5 bases between the two ends. CDR1 and CDR2 from the germline V gene are SGHRS and YFSETQ. The CDR3 runs to 12 residues. CDR3 coding DNA: TGCGCCAGCAGCTTGCCGGGTGAAAAACTGTTTTTT. Residues: CASSLPGEKLFF.

The chain carries TRBV7-6 and TRBJ2-1, with D possibly being TRBD2 (5 bases). CDR3 length equals 15 residues. Trimming left V 5 bases short and J 6 bases short, with 17 bases between. Germline CDR1 is SGHVS and CDR2 is FNYEAQ. CDR3 sequence: CASSPAGRLRNEQFF. DNA for the CDR3: TGTGCCAGCAGCCCGGCGGGCCGACTCCGCAATGAGCAGTTCTTC.

The sample holds a few counts of this clone. The chain carries TRBV5-4 and TRBJ1-2, with D maybe TRBD1 (6 bases). The CDR3 sequence is 14 residues long. CDR1 and CDR2 (germline): SGHNT, YYREEE (reference sequence). With 4 bases removed from V and 2 bases from J, the gap between germline ends came to 12 bases. This chain's CDR3 is CASSLRTANYGYTF. DNA of the CDR3: TGTGCCAGCAGCCTGCGGACAGCGAACTATGGCTACACCTTC.

The chain employs TRBV30 and TRBJ2-1, with TRBD2 matching 9 bases. The CDR3 loop spans 13 amino acids. Germline CDR1 is GTSNPN and CDR2 is SVGIG (reference sequence). The junction had 3 bases not matched to a gene; V was cut back by 5 bases and J by 4 bases. The DNA for the CDR3 is TGTGCCTGGGAGGCGGGGGGGTACAATGAGCAGTTCTTC. Protein sequence: CAWEAGGYNEQFF.

V and J are TRBV11-3 and TRBJ2-3, with D perhaps TRBD2 (5 bases). The length of the CDR3 is 16 residues. Germline CDR1 reads SGHNT; CDR2 reads YENEEA. Between the trimmed V and J ends, which lost 5 bases and 0 bases, there was a span of 15 bases. As DNA, the CDR3 is TGTGCCAGCAGCCTCGGTCTAGCAGCTAGCACAGATACGCAGTATTTT. Translating it yields CASSLGLAASTDTQYF. Filled out from reference TRBV11-3 and TRBJ2-3, the complete variable domain reads EAGVVQSPRYKIIEKKQPVAFWCNPISGHNTLYWYLQNLGQGPELLIRYENEEAVDDSQLPKDRFSAERLKGVDSTLKIQPAELGDSAVYLCASSLGLAASTDTQYFGPGTRLTVL.

The CDR3 DNA follows: TGTGCCAGCAGTGACCAGGGGTTTAAACAGCCCCAGCATTTT. The encoded protein is CASSDQGFKQPQHF. The chain joins TRBV2 to TRBJ1-5; a weak D match, TRBD1 (6 bases). The V gene lost 3 bases and the J gene lost 7 bases, with 13 bases spanning the gap. This CDR3 is 14 amino acids long. Germline CDR1 and CDR2: SNHLY and FYNNEI. Together with reference TRBV2 and TRBJ1-5, the CDR3 gives the full variable domain: EPEVTQTPSHQVTQMGQEVILRCVPISNHLYFYWYRQILGQKVEFLVSFYNNEISEKSEIFDDQFSVERPDGSNFTLKIRSTKLEDSAMYFCASSDQGFKQPQHFGDGTRLSIL.

The J gene is TRBJ2-5, the V gene TRBV9; D might be TRBD2 (6 bases). The closer fit of TRBJ2-7 to the DNA end suggests the J call may be wrong. CDR3 length: 15 residues. Looked up from germline, CDR1 is SGDLS and CDR2 is YYNGEE. Here the CDR3 DNA reads TGTGCCAGCAGCGTAGGGCAGGGACTCTCCTACGAGCAGTACTTC. Encoded protein: CASSVGQGLSYEQYF.

This clone has only one observation. The V gene is TRBV19, the J gene TRBJ1-1; TRBD1 is a possible D gene (6 bases). CDR3 length equals 14 residues. Trimming shortened V by 6 bases and J by 1 base, and 12 bases separated the two germline ends. The germline V gene has CDR1 LNHDA and CDR2 SQIVND (reference sequence). The CDR3 loop reads CASRGRGENTEAFF. The CDR3 DNA reads as TGTGCCAGTAGGGGCAGGGGCGAGAACACTGAAGCTTTCTTT.

This chain joins TRBV28 and TRBJ2-5; TRBD2 agrees at 10 bases. The V gene's germline CDR1 is MDHEN and CDR2 SYDVKM. The CDR3 consists of 16 residues. With 7 bases clipped from V and 7 bases from J, the junction kept 15 bases outside the gene matches. CDR3 region: CASTGAGGPPHLTQYF. The CDR3 region has the DNA TGTGCCAGCACCGGAGCGGGGGGGCCTCCCCACTTGACCCAGTACTTC.

This chain joins TRBV7-2 and TRBJ1-1, with a possible D match to TRBD1 (6 bases). The CDR3 length is 19 residues. Trimming removed 6 bases from V and 0 bases from J, with 26 bases in between. The germline V gene has CDR1 SGHTA and CDR2 FQGNSA. CDR3 region: CASRPGHYWPNAMNTEAFF. In DNA form, the CDR3 reads TGTGCCAGCAGGCCGGGACATTATTGGCCCAACGCTATGAACACTGAAGCTTTCTTT.